The 29 T cell receptor beta chains listed next were all sequenced from one sample in a study of radiotherapy plus CTLA-4 blockade in lung cancer. TCRdb keeps only in-frame clones here, not all; method: immunoSEQ multiplex PCR. The table lists about 28,000 clones, approximately 80% of them singletons. The material was peripheral blood, obtained from a patient treated with radiotherapy plus ipilimumab. The receptor set was obtained from a human donor with non-small cell lung cancer who had stable disease on radiotherapy plus ipilimumab.

This clone was counted only a few times. The chain combines TRBV10-2 with TRBJ1-3; 8 nucleotides match TRBD1. The CDR3 spans 13 residues. Germline-derived CDR1 and CDR2 are WSHSY and SAAADI. V shed 8 bases, J shed 5 bases, and the junction held 5 bases outside the gene matches. CDR3 loop: CASGQGGRNTIYF. The CDR3 coding sequence is TGCGCCAGCGGACAGGGAGGACGAAACACCATATATTTT.

V is TRBV5-1 and J is TRBJ1-3, with D hard to call. Germline assignment: CDR1 SGHRS and CDR2 YFSETQ. CDR3 length: 18 residues. V shed 0 bases and J shed 4 bases, with 20 bases lying between them. In DNA form, the CDR3 reads TGCGCCAGCAGCTTGGCCTTGGGCGGCCTTTCGTGGGGAAACACCATATATTTT. Protein sequence: CASSLALGGLSWGNTIYF.

This clone was seen only a few times. This rearrangement joins TRBV11-3 to TRBJ1-5; possible D gene TRBD1, 5 bases. Trimming cost V 1 base and J 1 base, with 11 bases left between them. Germline lookup yields CDR1 SGHNT and CDR2 YENEEA. The CDR3 contains 16 residues. The DNA for the CDR3 is TGTGCCAGCAGCTTAGGGCGGGGGGGGAGCAATCAGCCCCAGCATTTT. This translates into CASSLGRGGSNQPQHF. Using reference TRBV11-3 and TRBJ1-5 for the parts outside the CDR3, the full variable domain is EAGVVQSPRYKIIEKKQPVAFWCNPISGHNTLYWYLQNLGQGPELLIRYENEEAVDDSQLPKDRFSAERLKGVDSTLKIQPAELGDSAVYLCASSLGRGGSNQPQHFGDGTRLSIL.

This chain links TRBV28 with TRBJ1-5; 7 bases are a match to TRBD1. The CDR3 is 14 residues long. V lost 6 bases, J lost 5 bases, and 7 bases stayed unmatched. CDR1 MDHEN and CDR2 SYDVKM come from the germline V gene. The CDR3 DNA follows: TGTGCCAGCAGATCTGACAGGGCCCATCAGCCCCAGCATTTT. It is translated as CASRSDRAHQPQHF. The full variable domain, in which reference TRBV28 and TRBJ1-5 provide the parts outside the CDR3, is DVKVTQSSRYLVKRTGEKVFLECVQDMDHENMFWYRQDPGLGLRLIYFSYDVKMKEKGDIPEGYSVSREKKERFSLILESASTNQTSMYLCASRSDRAHQPQHFGDGTRLSIL.

This sequence joins TRBV9 and TRBJ1-6, with D uncertain. The CDR3 has 19 residues. Germline CDR1 reads SGDLS; CDR2 reads YYNGEE. Trimming took 3 bases from V and 0 from J, leaving 19 bases between them. The DNA for the CDR3 is TGTGCCAGCAGCGGTGGGTTGGGAGGGCCGAGCTCCTATAATTCACCCCTCCACTTT. It is translated as CASSGGLGGPSSYNSPLHF.

The chain links TRBV5-5 to TRBJ1-1, with D maybe TRBD1 (5 bases). The CDR3 extends over 16 amino acids. CDR1 is SGHKS, CDR2 YYEKEE, per germline (reference sequence). The V end was cut by 6 bases, the J end by 0 bases, with 18 bases between. The CDR3 sequence: CASTLGQGHMNTEAFF. Here the CDR3 DNA reads TGTGCCAGCACCCTTGGGCAGGGCCACATGAACACTGAAGCTTTCTTT.

This chain links TRBV30 with TRBJ1-1; the D is unclear. V dropped 3 bases and J dropped 1 base, with 9 bases sitting between them. Germline V gives CDR1 GTSNPN, CDR2 SVGIG (reference sequence). CDR3 length: 13 amino acids. CDR3: CAWSADQNTEAFF. The CDR3 nucleotides are TGTGCCTGGAGCGCGGACCAGAACACTGAAGCTTTCTTT.

The CDR3 DNA is TGTGCCAGCAGCTTGCATTCGGGGAACGAGCAGTACGTC. Translated: CASSLHSGNEQYV. The chain is built from TRBV7-9 and TRBJ2-7; perhaps TRBD2 as D (5 bases). Germline CDR1 is SEHNR and CDR2 is FQNEAQ (reference sequence). The CDR3 sequence is 13 residues long. Trimming pared 3 bases from V and 5 bases from J, leaving 11 bases between.

This CDR3 reads CASSLGGQGSHEQYF. DNA for the CDR3: TGTGCCAGCAGCTTGGGGGGTCAGGGTAGCCACGAGCAGTACTTC. V usage is TRBV5-6 and J usage is TRBJ2-7; a possible D gene is TRBD1 (5 bases). CDR1 is SGHDT and CDR2 is YYEEEE in the germline V gene. This CDR3 has 15 residues. V gave up 0 bases and J gave up 5 bases, with 15 bases separating them.

The chain's CDR3 is CASTLTAGGSLLYF. The CDR3, as DNA: TGTGCCAGCACTCTCACGGCAGGGGGCTCGTTACTGTATTTT. The chain links TRBV14 to TRBJ2-3; 8 bases align to TRBD1. Trimming took 7 bases from V and 14 from J; bases not matched to a gene: 17. The CDR3 contains 14 residues. In germline, CDR1 is SGHDN, CDR2 FVKESK.

The genes are TRBV7-2 and TRBJ1-3, with D unresolved. Germline V gene sequence: CDR1 SGHTA, CDR2 FQGNSA. The CDR3 loop spans 15 amino acids. The V and J ends lost 2 bases and 0 bases respectively, with 8 bases between them. The CDR3 spells CASSLNQFSGNTIYF. The CDR3 bases are TGTGCCAGCAGCTTAAATCAGTTCTCTGGAAACACCATATATTTT.

In regard to this clone: The junction shows a germline mismatch at one end, possibly a read error. V is TRBV5-1 and J is TRBJ1-3; 7 positions agree with TRBD1. The CDR3 length is 16 residues. CDR1 is SGHRS, CDR2 YFSETQ, per germline. The DNA for the CDR3 is TGCGCCAGCAGCGTGGGACAGCGTCTCTCTGTAAACACCATATATTTT. Its translation: CASSVGQRLSVNTIYF. Using reference TRBV5-1 and TRBJ1-3 for the parts outside the CDR3, the full variable domain is KAGVTQTPRYLIKTRGQQVTLSCSPISGHRSVSWYQQTPGQGLQFLFEYFSETQRNKGNFPGRFSGRQFSNSRSEMNVSTLELGDSALYLCASSVGQRLSVNTIYFGEGSWLTVV.

This clone appeared a single time. The chain is built from TRBV5-1 and TRBJ1-1; the D is unclear. The CDR3 contains 11 residues. Germline V CDR1 and CDR2: SGHRS, YFSETQ. The V gene lost 3 bases and the J gene lost 7 bases, with 7 bases spanning the gap. CDR3 in DNA: TGCGCCAGCAGCTCTAGCTTTGAAGCTTTCTTT. Translation: CASSSSFEAFF.

In DNA form, the CDR3 reads TGTGCCAGTAGTGACAGGGCCCGACGGGGTGGCAATCAGCCCCAGCATTTT. Its translation: CASSDRARRGGNQPQHF. This sequence joins TRBV19 and TRBJ1-5, with 7 nucleotides matching TRBD1. V lost 5 bases and J lost 2; bases outside the gene matches: 12. Germline CDR1 is LNHDA and CDR2 is SQIVND (reference sequence). The CDR3 runs 17 residues.

The chain employs TRBV6-5 and TRBJ2-2; 7 bases fit TRBD1. Trimming cost V 7 bases and J 7 bases; bases outside gene matches: 9. Germline V gene lookup returns CDR1 MNHEY and CDR2 SVGAGI. The CDR3 length is 14 residues. The CDR3 DNA reads as TGTGCCAGCACCCCTACAGGGGTGGGCGGGGAGCTGTTTTTT. The encoded protein is CASTPTGVGGELFF.

CDR3 sequence: CASSPTTGGFSEQFF. CDR3 DNA sequence: TGTGCCAGCAGCCCCACGACAGGGGGGTTCTCCGAGCAGTTCTTC. The rearrangement joins TRBV5-4 to TRBJ2-1, with TRBD1 identical over 9 bases. V was clipped by 4 bases and J by 10 bases; unmatched bases: 12. CDR1 is SGHNT, CDR2 YYREEE, per germline (reference sequence). The CDR3 is made up of 15 amino acids.

V and J are TRBV9 and TRBJ1-4; 7 positions agree with TRBD1. Germline CDR1 SGDLS, CDR2 YYNGEE. The CDR3 has 19 amino acids. Trimming removed 2 bases from V and 8 bases from J; junction bases left unmatched: 21. The chain's CDR3 is CASSVTFRPGGTEREKLFF. For the CDR3, the DNA is TGTGCCAGCAGCGTCACCTTCCGGCCAGGGGGAACTGAAAGGGAAAAACTGTTTTTT.

This chain uses TRBV30 with TRBJ1-5; no clear D gene. The germline V gene encodes CDR1 GTSNPN and CDR2 SVGIG (reference sequence). The CDR3 spans 14 residues. V was trimmed by 0 bases and J by 6 bases, leaving 12 bases between them. In DNA, the CDR3 is TGTGCCTGGAGTGTAAAGGGCTCCGGTCAGCCCCAGCATTTT. Its translation: CAWSVKGSGQPQHF. Based on the CDR3 plus reference TRBV30 and TRBJ1-5, the full variable domain is SQTIHQWPATLVQPVGSPLSLECTVEGTSNPNLYWYRQAAGRGLQLLFYSVGIGQISSEVPQNLSASRPQDRQFILSSKKLLLSDSGFYLCAWSVKGSGQPQHFGDGTRLSIL.

The chain recombines TRBV10-2 with TRBJ1-2; D remains ambiguous. The V end lost 5 bases, the J end lost 7 bases, and 20 bases lay between the germline ends. Germline values: CDR1 WSHSY, CDR2 SAAADI. The CDR3 consists of 15 residues. Written as DNA, the CDR3 is TGCGCCAGCAGTACGGGCAGCTCCAAGGCCCTTGGCTACACCTTC. It codes for CASSTGSSKALGYTF.

The chain couples TRBV5-5 to TRBJ1-5, with D unresolved. The CDR3 is made up of 16 amino acids. V was pared by 4 bases and J by 10 bases, with 24 bases between. Germline loops: CDR1 SGHKS, CDR2 YYEKEE (reference sequence). DNA for the CDR3: TGTGCCAGCAGCCCCCGGAATCTTGAGGGAGTGGGACCCCAGCATTTT. Amino acids: CASSPRNLEGVGPQHF.

This clone came up a few times. The gene calls are TRBV27 and TRBJ1-1; TRBD1 matches at 7 bases. V trimming: 4 bases; J trimming: 3 bases; junction bases outside the gene matches: 8. Germline lookup yields CDR1 MNHEY and CDR2 SMNVEV (reference sequence). This CDR3 is 15 amino acids long. The CDR3 DNA reads as TGTGCCAGCAGTTCATTAGGGGGACAGCACACTGAAGCTTTCTTT. It encodes CASSSLGGQHTEAFF.

The CDR3 loop is CASSPPGQGSYSNQPQHF. The CDR3 bases are TGTGCCAGCAGTCCACCGGGACAGGGCTCGTATAGCAATCAGCCCCAGCATTTT. The V and J genes are TRBV2 and TRBJ1-5, with 9 bases matching TRBD1. The CDR3 is 18 amino acids. Losses at the gene ends were 5 bases for V and 0 bases for J; bases not matched to a gene: 11. Germline assignment: CDR1 SNHLY and CDR2 FYNNEI. The full variable domain, with the rest looked up from reference TRBV2 and TRBJ1-5, is EPEVTQTPSHQVTQMGQEVILRCVPISNHLYFYWYRQILGQKVEFLVSFYNNEISEKSEIFDDQFSVERPDGSNFTLKIRSTKLEDSAMYFCASSPPGQGSYSNQPQHFGDGTRLSIL.

The chain combines TRBV7-8 with TRBJ1-2, with 7 bases identical to TRBD1. V shed 6 bases and J 2 bases; nucleotides not matched to a gene: 12. Germline CDR1 SGHVS, CDR2 FQNEAQ. CDR3 length: 16 residues. The CDR3 is CASRMGQSEKNYGYTF. Written as DNA, the CDR3 is TGTGCCAGCAGAATGGGACAGTCCGAGAAAAACTATGGCTACACCTTC. The full variable domain, rest sourced from reference TRBV7-8 and TRBJ1-2, is GAGVSQSPRYKVAKRGQDVALRCDPISGHVSLFWYQQALGQGPEFLTYFQNEAQLDKSGLPSDRFFAERPEGSVSTLKIQRTQQEDSAVYLCASRMGQSEKNYGYTFGSGTRLTVV.

CDR3 DNA: TGTGCCAGCAGTTATTTGGGGTCTTTCACAGATACGCAGTATTTT. Protein: CASSYLGSFTDTQYF. The chain employs TRBV6-5 and TRBJ2-3; D is uncertain. V was trimmed by 3 bases and J by 2 bases, leaving 12 bases between them. The germline V gene encodes CDR1 MNHEY and CDR2 SVGAGI. This CDR3 has 15 residues.

The chain employs TRBV7-2 and TRBJ1-6; D ambiguous. CDR1 is SGHTA, CDR2 FQGNSA, per germline. The CDR3 extends over 12 amino acids. V dropped 5 bases and J dropped 7 bases, with 6 bases sitting between them. The CDR3 loop is CASSPGNSPLHF. CDR3 nucleotides: TGTGCCAGCAGCCCCGGGAATTCACCCCTCCACTTT.

The chain employs TRBV7-2 and TRBJ1-2; a weak D match, TRBD1 (6 bases). Looked up from germline, CDR1 is SGHTA and CDR2 is FQGNSA. Trimming stripped 5 bases from V and 9 bases from J, with 28 bases between. This CDR3 has 17 amino acids. CDR3 loop: CASSPHGAITRGWSYTF. As DNA, the CDR3 is TGTGCCAGCAGCCCACACGGGGCTATCACCAGGGGATGGAGCTACACCTTC.

This clone has only one observation. CDR3 sequence reads: CASTLDRANSPLHF. Written as DNA, the CDR3 is TGTGCCAGCACTTTGGACAGGGCCAATTCACCCCTCCACTTT. The genes are TRBV6-1 and TRBJ1-6; 8 bases agree with TRBD1. This CDR3 contains 14 residues. The germline V gene has CDR1 MNHNS and CDR2 SASEGT. The V and J ends lost 7 bases and 7 bases, in that order; junction bases with no gene match: 6.

This clone was seen a handful of times. The chain couples TRBV7-9 to TRBJ2-1; D unresolved. The germline CDR1 and CDR2 sequences are SEHNR and FQNEAQ (reference sequence). V dropped 1 base and J dropped 3 bases, with 10 bases sitting between them. There are 15 residues in the CDR3. Here the CDR3 reads CASSLVREYYNEQFF. CDR3 DNA sequence: TGTGCCAGCAGCTTAGTTAGGGAATACTACAATGAGCAGTTCTTC.

This clone was picked up one time. The chain carries TRBV10-1 and TRBJ1-5, with 8 bases that match TRBD1. The V segment lost 7 bases and the J segment 4 bases; nucleotides outside the gene matches: 9. The CDR3 is 15 residues long. Germline loops: CDR1 WNHNN, CDR2 SYGVQD (reference sequence). CDR3 residues: CASTFDRGLNQPQHF. DNA of the CDR3: TGCGCCAGCACCTTCGACAGGGGCCTTAATCAGCCCCAGCATTTT.